This T cell receptor (beta chain) derives from a study of memory CD4+ T cells and cytomegalovirus serostatus. On the study more broadly: This sample comes from healthy Belgian adults, 9 CMV seropositive, around 26 seronegative. Study-wide results and limits: Of 150 to 200 reported CMV TCRbeta sequences, about 70 were found in memory CD4+ repertoires.

Single viable CD3+CD4+CD8-CD45RO+ cells were sorted as the memory CD4+ T cells. After thawing, CD4+ T cells were positively selected. CDR3 length equals 8 residues. Germline-derived CDR1 and CDR2 are MNHEY and SVGAGI. This clone has just a few counts. The antigen remains unidentified. One end of the junction varies from germline; a read error may be responsible. Per the original methods: Out-of-frame sequences were removed, leaving around 2,000,000 distinct TCRbeta sequences. The data were produced by immunoSEQ multiplex PCR, yet TCRdb's version contains in-frame clones alone and is incomplete. V and J calls and clone size are copied from that table; D and trimming were computed from the DNA. There are roughly 67,000 clones in the sample; roughly three quarters occur only once, and around 4.3% lies in the top ten.

The receptor was derived from an adult in good health and CMV-seropositive. The chain is built from TRBV6-5 and TRBJ1-5, with D hard to call. The source material was memory CD4+ T cells from blood. The CDR3 here is CASSPPPF. The CDR3 region has the DNA TGTGCCAGCAGTCCCCCGCCATTT.